This entry concerns a single TCR beta chain. Germline-derived CDR1 and CDR2 are SNHLY and FYNNEI. CDR3 length: 15 residues. With V trimmed by 3 bases and J by 3 bases, 3 bases remained unmatched. This specimen belongs to a study of blood T cell repertoires in COVID-19. The method was immunoSEQ multiplex PCR; TCRdb's version includes in-frame clones alone and lacks a portion of them. The repertoire holds 150,000 to 180,000 clones, with around 82% as singletons. The receptor comes from a man aged 60-69 years with COVID-19, enrolled during active disease. The chain couples TRBV2 to TRBJ1-5, with TRBD1 matching 9 bases. Sequenced: peripheral blood. The CDR3 protein is CASSEWDRDNQPQHF. CDR3 DNA: TGTGCCAGCAGTGAGTGGGACAGGGACAATCAGCCCCAGCATTTT.